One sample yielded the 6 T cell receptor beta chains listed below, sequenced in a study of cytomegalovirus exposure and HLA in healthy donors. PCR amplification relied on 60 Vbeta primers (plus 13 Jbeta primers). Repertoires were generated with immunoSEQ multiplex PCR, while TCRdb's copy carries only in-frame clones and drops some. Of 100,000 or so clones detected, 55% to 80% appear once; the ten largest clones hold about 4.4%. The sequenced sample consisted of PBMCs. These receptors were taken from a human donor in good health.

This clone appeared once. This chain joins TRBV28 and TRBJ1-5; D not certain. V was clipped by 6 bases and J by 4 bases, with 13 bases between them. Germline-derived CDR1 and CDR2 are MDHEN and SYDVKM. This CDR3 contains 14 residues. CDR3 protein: CASRPRYSNQPQHF. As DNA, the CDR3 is TGTGCCAGCAGACCCCGGTACTCGAATCAGCCCCAGCATTTT.

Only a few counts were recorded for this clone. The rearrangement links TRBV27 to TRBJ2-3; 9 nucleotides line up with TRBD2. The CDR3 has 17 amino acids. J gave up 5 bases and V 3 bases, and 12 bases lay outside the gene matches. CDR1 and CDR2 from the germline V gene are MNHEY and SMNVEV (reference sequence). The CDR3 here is CASSFNPSGAFGDTQYF. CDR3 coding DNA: TGTGCCAGCAGTTTCAACCCTAGCGGGGCCTTCGGAGATACGCAGTATTTT.

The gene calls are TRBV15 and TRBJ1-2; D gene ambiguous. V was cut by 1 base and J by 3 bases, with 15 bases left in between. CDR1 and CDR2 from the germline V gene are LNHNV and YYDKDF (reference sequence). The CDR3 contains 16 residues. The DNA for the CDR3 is TGTGCCACCAGCAGAGGAGGGATGTCTTTCGACTATGGCTACACCTTC. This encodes CATSRGGMSFDYGYTF.

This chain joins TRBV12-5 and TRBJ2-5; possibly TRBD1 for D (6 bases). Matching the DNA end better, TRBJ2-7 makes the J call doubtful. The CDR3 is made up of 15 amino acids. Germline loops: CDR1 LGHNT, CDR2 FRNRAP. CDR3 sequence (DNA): TGTGCTAGTGGTTTGGTACAAGGCAGGGGAAACGAGCAGTACTTC. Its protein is CASGLVQGRGNEQYF.

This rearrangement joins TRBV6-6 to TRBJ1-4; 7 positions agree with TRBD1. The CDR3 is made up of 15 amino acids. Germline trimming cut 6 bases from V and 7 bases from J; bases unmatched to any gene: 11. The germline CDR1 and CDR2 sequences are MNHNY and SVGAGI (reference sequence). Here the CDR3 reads CASRALGTAFEKLFF. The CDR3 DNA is TGTGCCAGCAGGGCCCTCGGGACAGCGTTTGAAAAACTGTTTTTT.

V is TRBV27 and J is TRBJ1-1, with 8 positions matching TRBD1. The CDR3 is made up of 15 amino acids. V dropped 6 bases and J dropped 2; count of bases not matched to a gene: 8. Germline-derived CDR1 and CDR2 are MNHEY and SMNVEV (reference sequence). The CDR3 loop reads CASSRTGIQNTEAFF. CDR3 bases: TGTGCCAGCAGCCGGACAGGGATACAAAACACTGAAGCTTTCTTT.